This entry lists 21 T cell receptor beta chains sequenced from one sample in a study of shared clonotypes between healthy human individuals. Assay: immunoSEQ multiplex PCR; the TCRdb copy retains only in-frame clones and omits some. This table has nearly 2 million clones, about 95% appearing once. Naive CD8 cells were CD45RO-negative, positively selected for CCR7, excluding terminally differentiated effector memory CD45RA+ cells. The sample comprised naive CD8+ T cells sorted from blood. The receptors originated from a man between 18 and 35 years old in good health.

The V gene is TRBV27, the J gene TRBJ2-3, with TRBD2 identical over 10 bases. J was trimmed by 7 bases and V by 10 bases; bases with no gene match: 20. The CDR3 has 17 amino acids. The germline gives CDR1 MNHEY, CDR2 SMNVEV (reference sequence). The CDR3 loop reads CATMVASGSQNPNTQYF. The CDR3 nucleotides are TGTGCCACCATGGTAGCTAGCGGGAGCCAAAACCCAAATACGCAGTATTTT.

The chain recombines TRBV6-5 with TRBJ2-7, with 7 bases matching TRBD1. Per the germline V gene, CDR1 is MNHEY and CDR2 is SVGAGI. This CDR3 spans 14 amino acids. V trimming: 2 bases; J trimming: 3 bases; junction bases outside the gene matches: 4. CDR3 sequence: CASSYGQARYEQYF. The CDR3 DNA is TGTGCCAGCAGTTACGGACAGGCACGCTACGAGCAGTACTTC.

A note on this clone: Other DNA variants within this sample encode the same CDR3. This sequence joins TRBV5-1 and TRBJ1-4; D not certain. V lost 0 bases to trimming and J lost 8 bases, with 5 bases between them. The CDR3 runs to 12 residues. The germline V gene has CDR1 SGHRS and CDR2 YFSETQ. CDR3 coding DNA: TGCGCCAGCAGCTTGGGTGGGGAAAAACTGTTTTTT. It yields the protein CASSLGGEKLFF.

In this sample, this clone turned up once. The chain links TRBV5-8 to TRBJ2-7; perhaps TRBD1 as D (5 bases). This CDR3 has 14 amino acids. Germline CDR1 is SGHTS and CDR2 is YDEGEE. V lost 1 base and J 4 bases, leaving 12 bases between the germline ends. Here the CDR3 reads CASSLSGPEYEQYF. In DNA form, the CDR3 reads TGTGCCAGCAGCTTGTCAGGGCCGGAGTACGAGCAGTACTTC.

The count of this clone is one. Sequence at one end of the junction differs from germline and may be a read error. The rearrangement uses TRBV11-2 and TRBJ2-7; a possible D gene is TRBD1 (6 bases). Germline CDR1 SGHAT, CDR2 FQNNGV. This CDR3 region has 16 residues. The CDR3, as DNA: TGTGCCAGCACCTTATCGACAGGTGACAATTTCTACGAGCAGTACTTC. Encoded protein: CASTLSTGDNFYEQYF. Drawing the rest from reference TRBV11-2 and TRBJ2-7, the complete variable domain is EAGVAQSPRYKIIEKRQSVAFWCNPISGHATLYWYQQILGQGPKLLIQFQNNGVVDDSQLPKDRFSAERLKGVDSTLKIQPAKLEDSAVYLCASTLSTGDNFYEQYFGPGTRLTVT.

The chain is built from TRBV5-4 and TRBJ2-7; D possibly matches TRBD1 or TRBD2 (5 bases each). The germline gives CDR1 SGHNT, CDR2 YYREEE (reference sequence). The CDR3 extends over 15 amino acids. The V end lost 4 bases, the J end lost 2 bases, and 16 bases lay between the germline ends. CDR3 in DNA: TGTGCCAGCAGCCAACGGGACGCACTTGCCTACGAGCAGTACTTC. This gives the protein CASSQRDALAYEQYF.

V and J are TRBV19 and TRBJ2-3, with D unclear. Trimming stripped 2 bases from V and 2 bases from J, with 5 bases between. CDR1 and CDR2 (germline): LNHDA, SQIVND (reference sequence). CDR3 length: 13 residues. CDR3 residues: CASSIIPTDTQYF. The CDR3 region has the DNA TGTGCCAGTAGTATAATCCCCACAGATACGCAGTATTTT. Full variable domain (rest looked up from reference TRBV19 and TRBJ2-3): DGGITQSPKYLFRKEGQNVTLSCEQNLNHDAMYWYRQDPGQGLRLIYYSQIVNDFQKGDIAEGYSVSREKKESFPLTVTSAQKNPTAFYLCASSIIPTDTQYFGPGTRLTVL.

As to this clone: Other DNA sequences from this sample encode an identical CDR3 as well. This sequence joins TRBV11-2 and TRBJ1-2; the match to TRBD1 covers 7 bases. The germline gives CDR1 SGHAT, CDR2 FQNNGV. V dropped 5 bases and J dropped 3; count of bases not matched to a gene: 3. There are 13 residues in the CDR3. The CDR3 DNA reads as TGTGCCAGCAGCCCCGGGACAGACTATGGCTACACCTTC. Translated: CASSPGTDYGYTF. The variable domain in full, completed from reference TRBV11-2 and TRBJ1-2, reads EAGVAQSPRYKIIEKRQSVAFWCNPISGHATLYWYQQILGQGPKLLIQFQNNGVVDDSQLPKDRFSAERLKGVDSTLKIQPAKLEDSAVYLCASSPGTDYGYTFGSGTRLTVV.

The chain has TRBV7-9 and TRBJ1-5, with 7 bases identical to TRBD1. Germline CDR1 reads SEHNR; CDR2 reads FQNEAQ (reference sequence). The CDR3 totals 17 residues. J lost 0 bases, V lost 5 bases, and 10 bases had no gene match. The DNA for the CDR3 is TGTGCCAGCAGCGTGAATCCCGGGACAGATAGCAATCAGCCCCAGCATTTT. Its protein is CASSVNPGTDSNQPQHF.

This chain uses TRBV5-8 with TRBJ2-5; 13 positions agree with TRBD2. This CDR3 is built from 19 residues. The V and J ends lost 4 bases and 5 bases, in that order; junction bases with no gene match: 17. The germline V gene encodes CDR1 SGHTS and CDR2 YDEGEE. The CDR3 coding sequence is TGTGCCAGCAGCGCGTACGGACTAGCGGGGGTTCCGGAGAGGGAGACCCAGTACTTC. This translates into CASSAYGLAGVPERETQYF.

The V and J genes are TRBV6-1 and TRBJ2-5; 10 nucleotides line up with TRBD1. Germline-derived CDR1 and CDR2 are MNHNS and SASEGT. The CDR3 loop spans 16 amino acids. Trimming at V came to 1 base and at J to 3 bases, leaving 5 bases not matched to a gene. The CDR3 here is CASSEGTGGLEETQYF. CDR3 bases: TGTGCCAGCAGTGAAGGGACAGGGGGTTTGGAAGAGACCCAGTACTTC.

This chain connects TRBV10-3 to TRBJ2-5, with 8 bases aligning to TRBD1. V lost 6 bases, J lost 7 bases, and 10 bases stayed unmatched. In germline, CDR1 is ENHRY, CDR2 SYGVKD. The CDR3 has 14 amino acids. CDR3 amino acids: CAISDRTGSGTQYF. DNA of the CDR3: TGTGCCATCAGCGACCGGACAGGGTCCGGGACCCAGTACTTC.

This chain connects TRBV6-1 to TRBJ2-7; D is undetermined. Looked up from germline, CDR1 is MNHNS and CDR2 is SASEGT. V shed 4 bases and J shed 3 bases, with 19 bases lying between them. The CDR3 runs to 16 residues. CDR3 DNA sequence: TGTGCCAGCAGTGGCTGGACCCCTAAGTTTCACTACGAGCAGTACTTC. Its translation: CASSGWTPKFHYEQYF.

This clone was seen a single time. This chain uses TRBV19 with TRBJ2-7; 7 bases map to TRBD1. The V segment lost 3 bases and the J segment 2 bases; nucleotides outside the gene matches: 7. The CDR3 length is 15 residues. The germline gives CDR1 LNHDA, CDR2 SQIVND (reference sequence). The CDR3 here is CASSIEGTAPYEQYF. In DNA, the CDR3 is TGTGCCAGTAGTATCGAGGGGACAGCCCCCTACGAGCAGTACTTC.

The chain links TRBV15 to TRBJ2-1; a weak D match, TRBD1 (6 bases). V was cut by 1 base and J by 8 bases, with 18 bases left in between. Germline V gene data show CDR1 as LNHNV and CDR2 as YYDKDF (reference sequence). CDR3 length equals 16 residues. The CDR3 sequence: CATSRAGTRGDDEQFF. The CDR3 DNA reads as TGTGCCACCAGCAGAGCAGGGACAAGGGGCGACGATGAGCAGTTCTTC.

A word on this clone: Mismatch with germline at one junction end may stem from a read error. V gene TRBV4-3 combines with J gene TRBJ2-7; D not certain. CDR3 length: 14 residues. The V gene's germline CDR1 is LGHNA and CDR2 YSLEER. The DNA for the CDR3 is TGCGCCAGCAGCCAAGATTCCATCTCCGACGAGCAGTACTTC. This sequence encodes CASSQDSISDEQYF.

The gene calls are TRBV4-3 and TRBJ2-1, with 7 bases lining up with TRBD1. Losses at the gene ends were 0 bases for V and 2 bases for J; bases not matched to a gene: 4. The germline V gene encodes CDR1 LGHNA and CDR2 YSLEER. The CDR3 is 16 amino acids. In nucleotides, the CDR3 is TGCGCCAGCAGCCAAGAAGACAGGGATGCCTACAATGAGCAGTTCTTC. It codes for CASSQEDRDAYNEQFF.

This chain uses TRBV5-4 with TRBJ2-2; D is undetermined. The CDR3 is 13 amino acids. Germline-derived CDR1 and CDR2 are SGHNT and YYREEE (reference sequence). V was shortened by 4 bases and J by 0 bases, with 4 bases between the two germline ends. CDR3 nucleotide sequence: TGTGCCAGCAGCACCTCGAACACCGGGGAGCTGTTTTTT. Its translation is CASSTSNTGELFF.

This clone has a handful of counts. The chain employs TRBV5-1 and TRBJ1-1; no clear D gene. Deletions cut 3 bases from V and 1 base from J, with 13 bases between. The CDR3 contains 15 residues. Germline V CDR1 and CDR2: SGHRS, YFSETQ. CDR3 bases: TGCGCCAGCAGCTACGACGTGGGAGAGAACACTGAAGCTTTCTTT. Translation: CASSYDVGENTEAFF. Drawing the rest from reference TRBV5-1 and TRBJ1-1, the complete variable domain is KAGVTQTPRYLIKTRGQQVTLSCSPISGHRSVSWYQQTPGQGLQFLFEYFSETQRNKGNFPGRFSGRQFSNSRSEMNVSTLELGDSALYLCASSYDVGENTEAFFGQGTRLTVV.

CDR3 amino acids: CASTLSGRGPDTQYF. The CDR3 coding sequence is TGTGCCAGCACCCTTAGCGGGCGGGGCCCAGATACGCAGTATTTT. This sequence joins TRBV7-9 and TRBJ2-3; 7 bases align to TRBD2. This CDR3 region has 15 residues. Germline V gene sequence: CDR1 SEHNR, CDR2 FQNEAQ (reference sequence). J was trimmed by 4 bases and V by 7 bases; bases with no gene match: 11.

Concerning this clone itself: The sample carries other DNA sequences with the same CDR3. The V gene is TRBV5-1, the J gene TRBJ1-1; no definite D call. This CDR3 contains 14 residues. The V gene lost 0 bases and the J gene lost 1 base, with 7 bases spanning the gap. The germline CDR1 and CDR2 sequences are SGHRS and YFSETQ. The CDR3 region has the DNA TGCGCCAGCAGCTTGGTGGGTTGGAACACTGAAGCTTTCTTT. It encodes CASSLVGWNTEAFF. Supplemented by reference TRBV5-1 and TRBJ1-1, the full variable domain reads KAGVTQTPRYLIKTRGQQVTLSCSPISGHRSVSWYQQTPGQGLQFLFEYFSETQRNKGNFPGRFSGRQFSNSRSEMNVSTLELGDSALYLCASSLVGWNTEAFFGQGTRLTVV.